Shown below are 20 T cell receptor beta chains from a single sample sequenced in a study of CD8+CD57+ T cells in acquired aplastic anemia. An expansion of CD8+CD57+ cells by flow cytometry had been shown in patients chosen for sequencing. Researchers used genomic DNA as the template to profile TCR beta VDJ and CDR3. TCRdb ran MiXCR on the reads and lists one entry per CDR3 protein. The table includes some 180,000 distinct CDR3 sequences, nearly 50% detected once. Sequencing was done on a sample of sorted CD4+, CD8+, or CD8+CD57+ T cells (not recorded which) from PBMCs. These receptors originate from a human donor with aplastic anemia.

This clonotype has just a few counts. The junction departs from the called germline gene at one end, perhaps through a read error. The chain combines TRBV19 with TRBJ1-1; D may be TRBD1 (6 bases). Germline V gives CDR1 LNHDA, CDR2 SQIVND (reference sequence). The length of the CDR3 is 14 residues. The CDR3 is CASSRQGSNTEAFF. CDR3 bases: TGTGCCAGTAGCCGCCAGGGGTCGAACACCGAAGCTTTCTTT.

The V and J genes are TRBV6-2 or TRBV6-3 and TRBJ2-3; tentative D call: TRBD1 (6 bases). Between the trimmed V and J ends, which lost 5 bases and 3 bases, there was a span of 9 bases. Germline values: CDR1 MNHEY, CDR2 SVGEGT. The CDR3 runs to 13 residues. The CDR3 here is CASSEGETDTQYF. CDR3 sequence (DNA): TGTGCCAGCAGTGAGGGGGAAACAGATACGCAGTATTTT.

In this sample, this clonotype turned up a few times. V gene TRBV24-1 combines with J gene TRBJ2-5; 8 bases line up with TRBD2. V trimming: 3 bases; J trimming: 5 bases; junction bases outside the gene matches: 7. Germline CDR1 and CDR2: KGHDR and SFDVKD. The CDR3 has 15 residues. CDR3 sequence (DNA): TGTGCCACCAGTGATGCCGGGACTAGTGGCGAGACCCAGTACTTC. Translation: CATSDAGTSGETQYF.

Notes on this clonotype: Possible read error: a much larger clone is one base away. J is TRBJ1-4 and V is TRBV4-1; maybe TRBD1 (6 bases). The V gene's germline CDR1 is MGHRA and CDR2 YSYEKL. This CDR3 is 15 amino acids long. This CDR3 reads CASTPTGQMDEKLLF. The CDR3 DNA reads as TGCGCCAGCACCCCGACAGGACAGATGGATGAAAAACTGCTTTTT.

V is TRBV19 and J is TRBJ2-1, with TRBD1 as a possible D gene (6 bases). The CDR3 consists of 15 residues. CDR1 and CDR2 (germline): LNHDA, SQIVND (reference sequence). Trimming shortened V by 5 bases and J by 3 bases, and 14 bases separated the two germline ends. CDR3 bases: TGTGCCAGTAGTCCATTGACAGGCGACTACAATGAGCAGTTCTTC. It translates to CASSPLTGDYNEQFF.

There are many counts of this clonotype. This chain links TRBV12-3 or TRBV12-4 with TRBJ1-6; D gene unclear. The V end lost 7 bases, the J end lost 8 bases, and 18 bases lay between the germline ends. This CDR3 region has 15 residues. As DNA, the CDR3 is TGTGCCAGCACCTTCTCTCGCGGGATTTATTCACCCCTCCACTTT. Translated: CASTFSRGIYSPLHF.

The J gene is TRBJ2-1, the V gene TRBV13, with TRBD2 matching 7 bases. Germline loops: CDR1 PRHDT, CDR2 FYEKMQ (reference sequence). V dropped 8 bases and J dropped 7; count of bases not matched to a gene: 11. The CDR3 covers 14 residues. CDR3: CASSSLGGGNEQFF. CDR3 bases: TGTGCCAGCTCTTCCCTGGGGGGAGGGAATGAGCAGTTCTTC.

The genes are TRBV10-3 and TRBJ2-3; 10 bases map to TRBD2. Germline CDR1 and CDR2: ENHRY and SYGVKD. CDR3 length: 18 residues. V shed 8 bases and J 1 base; nucleotides not matched to a gene: 15. The chain's CDR3 is CAIGARRTTSGGTDTQYF. Written as DNA, the CDR3 is TGTGCCATCGGCGCCCGGAGGACTACTAGCGGGGGCACAGATACGCAGTATTTT.

This chain links TRBV24-1 with TRBJ2-7; 8 bases match TRBD1. The CDR3 contains 15 residues. Unmatched junction bases numbered 3, after V lost 1 base and J lost 2 bases. The germline V gene has CDR1 KGHDR and CDR2 SFDVKD. The CDR3 region has the DNA TGTGCCACCAGTGATTTCCAACAGGGGGCCTACGAGCAGTACTTC. Translated, it gives CATSDFQQGAYEQYF.

The genes are TRBV12-3 or TRBV12-4 and TRBJ2-7; D could derive from TRBD1 or TRBD2 (5 bases each). V gave up 5 bases and J gave up 3 bases, with 20 bases separating them. This CDR3 region has 16 residues. The CDR3 DNA reads TGTGCCAGCAGTCCTGCAGCCGGGATAGGGGACTACGAGCAGTACTTC. It translates to CASSPAAGIGDYEQYF.

The gene calls are TRBV24-1 and TRBJ1-6; maybe TRBD1 (6 bases). The CDR3 runs to 16 residues. Germline V CDR1 and CDR2: KGHDR, SFDVKD. Trimming left V 5 bases short and J 3 bases short, with 13 bases between. This CDR3 reads CATSAISQGYNSPLHF. The CDR3 coding sequence is TGTGCCACCAGTGCTATCTCACAGGGCTATAATTCACCCCTCCACTTT.

This clonotype has more than one count but fewer than ten. The J gene is TRBJ2-3, the V gene TRBV12-3 or TRBV12-4; TRBD2 might be the D (6 bases). V gave up 7 bases and J gave up 9 bases, with 32 bases separating them. CDR3 length: 18 residues. The CDR3 sequence is CASTNLGGAPDPAGTQYF. The CDR3 DNA reads TGTGCCAGCACCAATTTGGGCGGGGCCCCGGATCCCGCAGGCACGCAGTATTTT.

There are a few counts of this clonotype. The gene calls are TRBV5-4 and TRBJ1-3; TRBD1 matches 9 bases. Germline V gene data show CDR1 as SGHNT and CDR2 as YYREEE (reference sequence). Trimming took 3 bases from V and 1 from J; bases not matched to a gene: 8. The CDR3 loop spans 17 amino acids. As DNA, the CDR3 is TGTGCCAGCAGCTACTCCGGGACAGGGACGTCTGGAAACACCATATATTTT. Translation: CASSYSGTGTSGNTIYF. The full variable domain, with the rest looked up from reference TRBV5-4 and TRBJ1-3, is ETGVTQSPTHLIKTRGQQVTLRCSSQSGHNTVSWYQQALGQGPQFIFQYYREEENGRGNFPPRFSGLQFPNYSSELNVNALELDDSALYLCASSYSGTGTSGNTIYFGEGSWLTVV.

V gene TRBV3-1 combines with J gene TRBJ1-4; TRBD1 agrees at 7 bases. V gave up 6 bases and J gave up 0 bases; unmatched junction bases: 4. Germline-derived CDR1 and CDR2 are LGHDT and YNNKEL (reference sequence). The CDR3 has 15 residues. The CDR3 spells CASRQGTATNEKLFF. The CDR3 DNA sequence: TGTGCCAGCAGACAGGGGACTGCAACTAATGAAAAACTGTTTTTT.

At least ten counts were recorded for this clonotype. The chain carries TRBV5-1 and TRBJ1-5; D call uncertain. The germline V gene has CDR1 SGHRS and CDR2 YFSETQ. The CDR3 has 16 amino acids. V was trimmed by 1 base and J by 0 bases, leaving 11 bases between them. The CDR3 sequence is CASSLFPLDSNQPQHF. As DNA, the CDR3 is TGCGCCAGCAGCTTGTTTCCCTTAGATAGCAATCAGCCCCAGCATTTT.

There are a few counts of this clonotype. The chain has TRBV11-2 and TRBJ2-3; TRBD2 matches at 10 bases. V was pared by 4 bases and J by 4 bases, with 11 bases of the junction left unmatched. In germline, CDR1 is SGHAT, CDR2 FQNNGV. The CDR3 runs 17 residues. For the CDR3, the DNA is TGTGCCAGCAGCTGGGGTCGGGAGCGGGGGGGCTCAGATACGCAGTATTTT. Amino acid sequence: CASSWGRERGGSDTQYF.

This clonotype has just a few counts. V and J are TRBV25-1 and TRBJ2-5; TRBD2 matches at 8 bases. V was clipped by 6 bases and J by 4 bases; unmatched bases: 13. Germline CDR1 is MGHDK and CDR2 is SYGVNS. The CDR3 consists of 16 residues. CDR3 residues: CASSSFSGGIGETQYF. The CDR3 DNA follows: TGTGCCAGCAGCTCGTTCTCGGGGGGGATTGGAGAGACCCAGTACTTC.

This chain joins TRBV7-9 and TRBJ1-6; 8 bases match TRBD1. The CDR3 is 14 amino acids. The V and J ends lost 4 bases and 8 bases, in that order; junction bases with no gene match: 4. CDR1 is SEHNR and CDR2 is FQNEAQ in the germline V gene (reference sequence). The CDR3: CASSSTGADSPLHF. The CDR3 coding sequence is TGTGCCAGCAGCTCGACAGGGGCGGATTCACCCCTCCACTTT. The whole variable domain, remainder taken from reference TRBV7-9 and TRBJ1-6, is DTGVSQNPRHKITKRGQNVTFRCDPISEHNRLYWYRQTLGQGPEFLTYFQNEAQLEKSRLLSDRFSAERPKGSFSTLEIQRTEQGDSAMYLCASSSTGADSPLHFGNGTRLTVT.

The rearrangement joins TRBV7-9 to TRBJ2-7; unclear D gene. CDR1 and CDR2 (germline): SEHNR, FQNEAQ (reference sequence). V was clipped by 8 bases and J by 5 bases, with 10 bases between them. The CDR3 is 11 residues long. CDR3 DNA sequence: TGTGCCAGCTCCATTAGCCACGAGCAGTACTTC. Its translation is CASSISHEQYF.

This clonotype was seen repeatedly, ten times or more. V usage is TRBV19 and J usage is TRBJ1-4; TRBD1 is a possible D gene (5 bases). Germline CDR1 is LNHDA and CDR2 is SQIVND (reference sequence). CDR3 size: 17 residues. Trimming took off 5 bases at V and 8 bases at J, with 24 bases between the two ends. The CDR3 loop reads CASSPYFRGTPKEKLFF. The CDR3, as DNA: TGTGCCAGTAGTCCCTACTTCCGGGGCACACCGAAGGAAAAACTGTTTTTT.